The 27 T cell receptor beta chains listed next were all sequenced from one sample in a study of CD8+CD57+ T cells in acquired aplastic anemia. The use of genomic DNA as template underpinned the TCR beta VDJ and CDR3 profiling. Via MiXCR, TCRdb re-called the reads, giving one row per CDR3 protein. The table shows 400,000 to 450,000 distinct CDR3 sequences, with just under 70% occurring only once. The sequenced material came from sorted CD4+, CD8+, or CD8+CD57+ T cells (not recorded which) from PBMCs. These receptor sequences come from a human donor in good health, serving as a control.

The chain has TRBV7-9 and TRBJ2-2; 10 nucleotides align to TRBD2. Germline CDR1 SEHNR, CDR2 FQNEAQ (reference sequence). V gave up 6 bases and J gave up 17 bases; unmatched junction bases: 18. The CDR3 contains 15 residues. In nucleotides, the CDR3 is TGTGCCAGCAGTGAAGCGCTTGCTAGCGGGGGCACAGATTTTTTT. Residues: CASSEALASGGTDFF. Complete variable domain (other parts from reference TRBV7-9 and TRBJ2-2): DTGVSQNPRHKITKRGQNVTFRCDPISEHNRLYWYRQTLGQGPEFLTYFQNEAQLEKSRLLSDRFSAERPKGSFSTLEIQRTEQGDSAMYLCASSEALASGGTDFFGEGSRLTVL.

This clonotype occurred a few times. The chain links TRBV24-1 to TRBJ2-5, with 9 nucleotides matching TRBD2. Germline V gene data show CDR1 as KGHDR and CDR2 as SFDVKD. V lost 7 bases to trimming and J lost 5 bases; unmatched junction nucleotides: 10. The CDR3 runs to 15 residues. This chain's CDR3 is CATRAGTSLRETQYF. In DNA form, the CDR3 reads TGTGCCACCAGGGCCGGGACTAGCCTTAGGGAGACCCAGTACTTC.

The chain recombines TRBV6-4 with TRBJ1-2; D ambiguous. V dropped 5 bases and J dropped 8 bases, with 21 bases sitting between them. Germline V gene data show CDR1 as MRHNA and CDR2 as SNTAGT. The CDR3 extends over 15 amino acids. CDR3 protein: CASSTWEAPSGGYTF. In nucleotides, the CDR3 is TGTGCCAGCAGTACCTGGGAGGCTCCGAGCGGAGGCTACACCTTC.

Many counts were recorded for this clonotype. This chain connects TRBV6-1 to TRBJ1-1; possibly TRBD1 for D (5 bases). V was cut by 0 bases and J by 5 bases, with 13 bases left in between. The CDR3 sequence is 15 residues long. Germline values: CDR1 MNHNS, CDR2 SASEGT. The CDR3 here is CASSEAHRGWTEAFF. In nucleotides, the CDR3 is TGTGCCAGCAGTGAAGCGCACCGGGGGTGGACTGAAGCTTTCTTT.

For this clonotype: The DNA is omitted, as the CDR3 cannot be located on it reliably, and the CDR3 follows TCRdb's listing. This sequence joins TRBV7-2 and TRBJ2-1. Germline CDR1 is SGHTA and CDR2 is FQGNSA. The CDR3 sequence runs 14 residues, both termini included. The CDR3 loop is CASSNQETQYFGLF.

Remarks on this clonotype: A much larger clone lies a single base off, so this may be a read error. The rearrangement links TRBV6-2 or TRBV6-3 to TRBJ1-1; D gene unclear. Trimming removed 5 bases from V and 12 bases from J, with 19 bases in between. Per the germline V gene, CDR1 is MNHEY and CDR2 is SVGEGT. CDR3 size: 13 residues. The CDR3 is CASSGPAAYGTFF. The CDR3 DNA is TGTGCCAGCAGTGGGCCCGCGGCCTACGGGACTTTCTTT.

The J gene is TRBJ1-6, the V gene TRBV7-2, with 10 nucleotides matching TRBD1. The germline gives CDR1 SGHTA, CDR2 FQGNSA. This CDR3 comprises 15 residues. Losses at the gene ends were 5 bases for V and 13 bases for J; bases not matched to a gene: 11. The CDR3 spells CASSTQTGGSSPLHF. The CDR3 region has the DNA TGTGCCAGCAGCACCCAGACAGGGGGCAGTTCGCCCCTCCACTTT. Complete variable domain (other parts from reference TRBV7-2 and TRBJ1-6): GAGVSQSPSNKVTEKGKDVELRCDPISGHTALYWYRQSLGQGLEFLIYFQGNSAPDKSGLPSDRFSAERTGGSVSTLTIQRTQQEDSAVYLCASSTQTGGSSPLHFGNGTRLTVT.

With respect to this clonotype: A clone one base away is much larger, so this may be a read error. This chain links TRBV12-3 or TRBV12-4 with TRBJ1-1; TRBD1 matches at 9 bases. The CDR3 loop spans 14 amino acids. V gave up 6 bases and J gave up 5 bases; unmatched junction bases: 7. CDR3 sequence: CASSNTGGRTEAFF. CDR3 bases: TGTGCCAGCAGCAATACAGGGGGCAGGACTGAAGCTTTCTTT.

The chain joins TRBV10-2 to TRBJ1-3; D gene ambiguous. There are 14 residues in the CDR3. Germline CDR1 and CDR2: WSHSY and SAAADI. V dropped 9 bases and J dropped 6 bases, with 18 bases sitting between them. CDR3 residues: CASSDGSSENTIYF. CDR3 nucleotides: TGCGCCAGTAGCGACGGGAGCTCCGAAAACACCATATATTTT.

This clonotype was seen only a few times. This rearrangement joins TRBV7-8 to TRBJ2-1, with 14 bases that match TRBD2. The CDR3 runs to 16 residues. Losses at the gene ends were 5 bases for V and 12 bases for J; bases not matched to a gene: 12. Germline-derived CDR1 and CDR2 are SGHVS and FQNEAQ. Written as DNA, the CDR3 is TGTGCCAGCAGCCGGACTAGCGGGGGGCCTCCAATTGGGCAGTTCTTC. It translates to CASSRTSGGPPIGQFF.

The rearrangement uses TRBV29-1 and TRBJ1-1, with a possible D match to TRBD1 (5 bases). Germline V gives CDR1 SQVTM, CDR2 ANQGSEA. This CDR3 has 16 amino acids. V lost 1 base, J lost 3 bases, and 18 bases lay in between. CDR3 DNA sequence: TGCAGCGTTGAAGGGTTGGCAGGGTTGTGGGACACTGAAGCTTTCTTT. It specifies CSVEGLAGLWDTEAFF. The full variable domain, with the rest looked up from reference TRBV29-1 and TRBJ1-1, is SAVISQKPSRDICQRGTSLTIQCQVDSQVTMMFWYRQQPGQSLTLIATANQGSEATYESGFVIDKFPISRPNLTFSTLTVSNMSPEDSSIYLCSVEGLAGLWDTEAFFGQGTRLTVV.

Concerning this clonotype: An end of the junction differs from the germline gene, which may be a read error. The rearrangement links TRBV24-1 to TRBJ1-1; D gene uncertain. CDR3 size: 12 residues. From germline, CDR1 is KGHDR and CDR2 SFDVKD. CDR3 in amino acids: CATSDRTSPLLF. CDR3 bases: TGTGCCACCAGTGATCGTACGTCGCCACTCCTCTTT.

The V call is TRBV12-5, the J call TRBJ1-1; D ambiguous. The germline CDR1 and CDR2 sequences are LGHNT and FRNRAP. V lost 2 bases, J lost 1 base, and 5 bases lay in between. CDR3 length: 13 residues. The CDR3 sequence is CASGLTANTEAFF. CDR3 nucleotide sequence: TGTGCTAGTGGTTTGACCGCGAACACTGAAGCTTTCTTT.

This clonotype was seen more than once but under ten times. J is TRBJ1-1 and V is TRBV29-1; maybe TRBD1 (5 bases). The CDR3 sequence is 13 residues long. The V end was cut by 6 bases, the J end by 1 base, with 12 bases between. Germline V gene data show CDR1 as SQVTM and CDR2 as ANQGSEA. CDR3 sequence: CSVGVGRNTEAFF. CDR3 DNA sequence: TGCAGCGTGGGGGTGGGGAGGAACACTGAAGCTTTCTTT.

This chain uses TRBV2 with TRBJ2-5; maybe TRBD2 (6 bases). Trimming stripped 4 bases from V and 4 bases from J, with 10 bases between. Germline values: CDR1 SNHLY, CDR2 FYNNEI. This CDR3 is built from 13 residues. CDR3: CASSGLDGETQYF. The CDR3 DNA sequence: TGTGCCAGCAGTGGACTAGATGGAGAGACCCAGTACTTC.

CDR3 nucleotides: TGCAGTGCTAGAGCCCCCTGGGGGAACAGCTCCTATAATTCACCCCTCCACTTT. It specifies CSARAPWGNSSYNSPLHF. V gene TRBV20-1 combines with J gene TRBJ1-6; possibly TRBD1 for D (5 bases). CDR3 length equals 18 residues. V lost 1 base, J lost 0 bases, and 16 bases lay in between. Germline CDR1 DFQATT, CDR2 SNEGSKA (reference sequence).

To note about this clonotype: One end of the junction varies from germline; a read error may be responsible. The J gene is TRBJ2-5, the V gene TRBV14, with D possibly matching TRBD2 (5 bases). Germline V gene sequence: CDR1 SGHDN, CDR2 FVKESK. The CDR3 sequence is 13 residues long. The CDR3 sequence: CASSPGNSGSEQF. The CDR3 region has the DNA TGTGCCAGCAGCCCCGGGAACTCTGGGAGCGAGCAGTTC.

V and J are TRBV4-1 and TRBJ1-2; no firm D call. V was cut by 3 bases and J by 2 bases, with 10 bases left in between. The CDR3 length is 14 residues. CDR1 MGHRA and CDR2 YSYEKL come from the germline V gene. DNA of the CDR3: TGCGCCAGCAGCCAGCCCATGGGGAACTATGGCTACACCTTC. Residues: CASSQPMGNYGYTF.

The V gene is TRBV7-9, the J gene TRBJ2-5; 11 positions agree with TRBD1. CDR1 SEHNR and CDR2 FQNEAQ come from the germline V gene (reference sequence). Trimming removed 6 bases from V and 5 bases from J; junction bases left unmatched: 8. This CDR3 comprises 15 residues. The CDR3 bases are TGTGCCAGCAGTACTGGGACAGGGGGTCCCGAGACCCAGTACTTC. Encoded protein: CASSTGTGGPETQYF.

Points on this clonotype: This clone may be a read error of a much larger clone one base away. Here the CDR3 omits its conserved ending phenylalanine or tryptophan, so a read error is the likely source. CDR3 protein: CASSLPGTGISGYTL. The CDR3 coding sequence is TGTGCCAGCAGCTTGCCGGGGACAGGGATTAGTGGCTACACCCTC. The rearrangement links TRBV5-4 to TRBJ1-2; 9 bases agree with TRBD1. The CDR3 covers 15 residues. Germline values: CDR1 SGHNT, CDR2 YYREEE (reference sequence). Trimming removed 1 base from V and 7 bases from J; junction bases left unmatched: 8.

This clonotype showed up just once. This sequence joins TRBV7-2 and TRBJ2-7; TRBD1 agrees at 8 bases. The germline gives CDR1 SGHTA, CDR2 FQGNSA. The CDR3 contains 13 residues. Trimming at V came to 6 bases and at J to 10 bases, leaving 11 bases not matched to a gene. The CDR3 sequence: CASRGQGNYTQYF. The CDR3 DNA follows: TGTGCCAGCAGAGGACAGGGAAACTACACCCAGTACTTC.

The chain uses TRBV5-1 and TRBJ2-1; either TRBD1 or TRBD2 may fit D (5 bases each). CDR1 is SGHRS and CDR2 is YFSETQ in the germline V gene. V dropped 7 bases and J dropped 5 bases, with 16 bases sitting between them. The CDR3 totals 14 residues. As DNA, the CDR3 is TGCGCCAGCGGCACCGGGGCACCGGACAATGAGCAGTTCTTC. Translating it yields CASGTGAPDNEQFF.

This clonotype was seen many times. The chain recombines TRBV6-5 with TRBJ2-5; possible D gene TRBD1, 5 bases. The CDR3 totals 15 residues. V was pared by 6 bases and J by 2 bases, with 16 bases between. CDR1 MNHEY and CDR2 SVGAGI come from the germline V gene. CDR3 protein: CASRGRTPFQETQYF. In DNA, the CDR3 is TGTGCCAGCAGGGGAAGGACACCCTTTCAAGAGACCCAGTACTTC.

CDR3 DNA: TGCAGTGCTAGAGTGCCAGCGGGGTCCGGGGAGCTGTTTTTT. Its translation: CSARVPAGSGELFF. This chain connects TRBV20-1 to TRBJ2-2, with 7 bases identical to TRBD2. The length of the CDR3 is 14 residues. Germline V gene data show CDR1 as DFQATT and CDR2 as SNEGSKA (reference sequence). V shed 1 base, J shed 6 bases, and the junction held 5 bases outside the gene matches.

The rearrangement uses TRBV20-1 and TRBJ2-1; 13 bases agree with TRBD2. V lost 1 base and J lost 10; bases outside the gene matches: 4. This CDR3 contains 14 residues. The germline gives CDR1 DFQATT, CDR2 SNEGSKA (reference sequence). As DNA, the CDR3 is TGCAGTGCTAGAGGGACTAGCGGGAGAGACGAGCAGTTCTTC. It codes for CSARGTSGRDEQFF.

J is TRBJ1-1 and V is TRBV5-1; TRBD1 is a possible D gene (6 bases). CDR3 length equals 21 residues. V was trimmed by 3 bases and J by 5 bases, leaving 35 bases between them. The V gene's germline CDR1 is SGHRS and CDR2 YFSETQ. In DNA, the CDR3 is TGCGCCAGCAGCTCCTCAGGCGGGGGGCGCGGCGATGAGCGAGGGGAAACTGAAGCTTTCTTT. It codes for CASSSSGGGRGDERGETEAFF.

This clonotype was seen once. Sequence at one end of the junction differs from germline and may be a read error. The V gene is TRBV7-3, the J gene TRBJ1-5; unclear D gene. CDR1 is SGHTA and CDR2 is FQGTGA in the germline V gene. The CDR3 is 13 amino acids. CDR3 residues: CASSGRERTHHYF. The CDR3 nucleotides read TGTGCCAGCAGCGGAAGAGAGAGGACTCACCATTATTTT. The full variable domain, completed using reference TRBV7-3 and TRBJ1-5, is GAGVSQTPSNKVTEKGKYVELRCDPISGHTALYWYRQSLGQGPEFLIYFQGTGAADDSGLPNDRFFAVRPEGSVSTLKIQRTERGDSAVYLCASSGRERTHHYFGDGTRLSIL.